This T cell receptor (beta chain) is from a study of blood T cell repertoires in COVID-19. Looking at the study overall: Researchers got acute and convalescent COVID-19 samples from the United States, Italy and Spain.

Data came from immunoSEQ multiplex PCR; TCRdb stores just in-frame clones and leaves some out. Of approximately 500,000 clones listed, 70% to 90% are singletons. The CDR3 is 15 amino acids. Trimming cost V 0 bases and J 6 bases, with 14 bases left between them. Germline CDR1 reads KGHSH; CDR2 reads LQKENI. The receptor's source is a human donor in a cohort sampled during active COVID-19. The sequencing input was peripheral blood. The chain carries TRBV18 and TRBJ1-2; a weak D match, TRBD1 (5 bases). The CDR3 DNA reads TGTGCCAGCTCACCACCTAGCAGGGAAGTGGATGGCTACACCTTC. It encodes CASSPPSREVDGYTF.